These 10 T cell receptor beta chains share one sample of origin, sequenced in a study of blood T cells in healthy people across ages. With a J-beta primer mix and a sample-barcoded 5' primer, a second PCR ran 7 to 11 cycles. TCRdb used MiXCR to reprocess the 5' RACE reads, holding one entry per CDR3 protein. The sample consists of hundreds of thousands of distinct CDR3 sequences, around 54% of them appearing once. The sequenced sample consisted of blood. These receptor sequences come from a man in his 60s in good health.

This clonotype has more than one count but fewer than ten. This chain links TRBV20-1 with TRBJ2-7; 11 nucleotides line up with TRBD1. With V trimmed by 6 bases and J by 1 base, 8 bases remained unmatched. Looked up from germline, CDR1 is DFQATT and CDR2 is SNEGSKA (reference sequence). The CDR3 extends over 15 amino acids. CDR3 protein: CSATYGTGGSYEQYF. In DNA form, the CDR3 reads TGCAGTGCCACGTACGGGACAGGGGGGTCCTACGAGCAGTACTTC.

The rearrangement links TRBV5-1 to TRBJ2-1, with 8 bases identical to TRBD1. CDR1 SGHRS and CDR2 YFSETQ come from the germline V gene. The CDR3 sequence is 14 residues long. Trimming cost V 4 bases and J 7 bases; bases outside gene matches: 7. For the CDR3, the DNA is TGCGCCAGCAGCGGAGGGACAGGAAAGAATGAGCAGTTCTTC. Translated, it gives CASSGGTGKNEQFF.

The gene calls are TRBV29-1 and TRBJ2-5; possible D gene TRBD2, 7 bases. Germline CDR1 is SQVTM and CDR2 is ANQGSEA. V was shortened by 5 bases and J by 5 bases, with 15 bases between the two germline ends. CDR3 length: 13 amino acids. CDR3 sequence (DNA): TGCAGCGTTAGTACAGGGAGGGGGGAGACCCAGTACTTC. Amino acid sequence: CSVSTGRGETQYF.

The table lists this clonotype with a few counts. The gene calls are TRBV5-1 and TRBJ2-1; 9 bases align to TRBD2. CDR3 length: 15 residues. Germline CDR1 SGHRS, CDR2 YFSETQ. The V gene end was trimmed by 0 bases and the J gene end by 5 bases; junction bases not matched to a gene: 3. CDR3 sequence reads: CASSLVIAGDNEQFF. The DNA for the CDR3 is TGCGCCAGCAGCTTGGTGATAGCGGGGGACAATGAGCAGTTCTTC.

About this clonotype: A much larger clone is a single base away; this may be a read error. The V call is TRBV29-1, the J call TRBJ2-2; D may correspond to TRBD1 or TRBD2 (5 bases each). CDR1 and CDR2 (germline): SQVTM, ANQGSEA. This CDR3 contains 14 residues. The V and J ends lost 5 bases and 6 bases respectively, with 16 bases between them. CDR3: CSVTTRPGPGELFF. The CDR3 region has the DNA TGCAGCGTTACGACTCGCCCGGGACCCGGGGAGCTGTTTTTT.

For this clonotype: At one end, the junction sequence differs from germline, possibly due to a read error. This chain links TRBV4-1 with TRBJ2-7; perhaps TRBD2 as D (6 bases). CDR1 and CDR2 from the germline V gene are MGHRA and YSYEKL. The length of the CDR3 is 15 residues. CDR3 nucleotides: TGCGTCAGCAGCCAAGGACTACAGGCCCCCTACGAGCAGTACTTC. This sequence encodes CVSSQGLQAPYEQYF.

The genes are TRBV9 and TRBJ1-4; 7 bases match TRBD1. V lost 4 bases and J lost 3; bases outside the gene matches: 6. CDR1 and CDR2 from the germline V gene are SGDLS and YYNGEE. This CDR3 is 15 amino acids long. The CDR3: CASSTTGEANEKLFF. The CDR3 DNA follows: TGTGCCAGCAGCACTACAGGGGAAGCTAATGAAAAACTGTTTTTT.

This clonotype showed up just a few times. The rearrangement links TRBV9 to TRBJ2-6, with D unresolved. Germline loops: CDR1 SGDLS, CDR2 YYNGEE. CDR3 size: 15 residues. The germline V and J ends were trimmed by 4 bases and 2 bases, with 10 bases remaining between them. CDR3 amino acids: CASSSFSAGANVLTF. CDR3 DNA sequence: TGTGCCAGCAGCTCCTTCAGCGCTGGGGCCAACGTCCTGACTTTC.

The rearrangement links TRBV29-1 to TRBJ2-7, with unresolved D. From germline, CDR1 is SQVTM and CDR2 ANQGSEA. Trimming removed 4 bases at V and 2 bases at J, with 24 bases between. CDR3 length: 17 residues. In DNA form, the CDR3 reads TGCAGCGTTGCTGGCCCCCTGATTGGATTAACAACCTACGAGCAGTACTTC. It yields the protein CSVAGPLIGLTTYEQYF.

J is TRBJ2-7 and V is TRBV5-1; possible D gene TRBD2, 5 bases. Germline loops: CDR1 SGHRS, CDR2 YFSETQ. The CDR3 is 16 residues long. Deletions cut 0 bases from V and 7 bases from J, with 20 bases between. The CDR3 DNA is TGCGCCAGCAGCTTGGATGTCGGGGTCCCACTACTTGAGCAGTACTTC. As protein: CASSLDVGVPLLEQYF.